The entry below gives a single T cell receptor (beta chain) sequence along with its context. Its antigen remains undetermined. Base qualities are not provided; no much larger clone lies one nucleotide away. The data belong to a study of OX40 agonist ivuxolimab in advanced cancers. Background for the entire study: The costimulatory receptor OX40 (CD134) was targeted by ivuxolimab, a fully human IgG2 agonistic monoclonal antibody. Intravenous ivuxolimab was administered to patients every 2 weeks at six dose levels: 0.01, 0.1, 0.3, 1.5, 3 and 10 mg/kg. The monotherapy dose-escalation portion (N ≈ 52 patients) of the phase I ivuxolimab trial is reported in the paper. Of the 50 or so patients in dose escalation, about 20 had hepatocellular carcinoma, about 15 had melanoma, 9 had renal cell carcinoma and 9 had head and neck cancer. Patients were allowed to have had prior anti-PD-1, anti-PD-L1 or anti-CTLA-4 therapy, and around 43% of the dose-escalation patients had been treated with checkpoint inhibitors. A male proportion of roughly 85% and a mean age of about 60 years, ranging from roughly 20 to 80, were recorded for the dose-escalation cohort. Peripheral TCRbeta sequencing was intended to test whether TCR sequence diversity was altered and clonal T-cell expansion was caused by ivuxolimab. Partial responses were achieved by three dose-escalation patients, of whom one had hepatocellular carcinoma and two had cutaneous melanoma. General study outcomes and caveats: Low levels of normalized T-cell clonal expansion were also seen in some patients who did not respond. After ivuxolimab, more expanded clones were found on average in CD8+ T cells than in CD4+ T cells. Partial responders in the 0.1-3.0 mg/kg groups had among the lowest normalized peripheral clonal expansion, especially among CD8+ T cells. At doses of 0.1 to 3.0 mg/kg, clonal expansion of both CD4+ and CD8+ T cells in blood was seen between baseline and week 6. The antigen specificity of the peripheral T cells that underwent clonal expansion was not determined.

Genomic DNA was isolated from the sorted cells so that the TCRbeta CDR3 region could be sequenced. TCRbeta CDR3 regions were sequenced using the immunoSEQ Assay. The immuneACCESS repertoire file appears here via TCRdb, limited to in-frame rearrangements. These files lack a portion of the clones; in checked studies, under half of the deficit traces to unresolved V genes, and the cause of the others is not known. The sample contains just over 35,000 clones, approximately 76% of them found a single time. The ten largest account for around 25% of the sample. The trial excluded patients who had a history of autoimmune disease or were on systemic immunosuppression. Peripheral blood for TCR sequencing was drawn from every dose cohort at baseline, at cycle 4 day 1 and at cycle 7 day 1. The samples were taken from a phase I, first-in-human, multicenter, open-label dose-escalation trial of ivuxolimab. The trial enrolled adults with locally advanced or metastatic head and neck squamous cell, hepatocellular, melanoma or renal cell carcinoma. CD4+ and CD8+ T cells were sorted separately from peripheral blood before TCR sequencing.

V gives up 4 bases and J gives up 5 bases, and the segment between their germline ends measures 11 bases. The CDR3 sequence holds 13 residues, the cysteine and phenylalanine included. Solely the CDR3 DNA is kept, with 39 bases framed from the first base. The germline V gene supplies CDR1 ENHRY and CDR2 SYGVKD. This sequence originates from an adult with an advanced solid tumor such as melanoma, head and neck, liver or kidney cancer. Recombination connected TRBV10-3 to TRBJ2-5; the D gene is possibly TRBD1, with 6 bases matching. Specimen: CD4+ or CD8+ T cells sorted from blood, collected in a trial of the OX40 agonist ivuxolimab. The bases read TGTGCCATCAGTGCCAGGGGTGCGGAGACCCAGTACTTC. Its amino acids are CAISARGAETQYF.